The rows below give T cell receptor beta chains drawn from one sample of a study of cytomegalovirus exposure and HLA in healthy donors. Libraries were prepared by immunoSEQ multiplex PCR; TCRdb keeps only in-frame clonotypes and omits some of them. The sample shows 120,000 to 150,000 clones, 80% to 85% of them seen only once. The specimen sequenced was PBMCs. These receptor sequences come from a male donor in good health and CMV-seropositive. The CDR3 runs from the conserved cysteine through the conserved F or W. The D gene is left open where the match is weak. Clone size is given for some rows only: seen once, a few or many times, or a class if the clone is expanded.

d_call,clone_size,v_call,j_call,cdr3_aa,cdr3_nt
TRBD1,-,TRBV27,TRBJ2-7,CASSLRQGLSYEQYF,TGTGCCAGCAGTTTAAGACAGGGGCTGTCCTACGAGCAGTACTTC
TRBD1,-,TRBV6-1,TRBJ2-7,CASSEEGAHSYEQYF,TGTGCCAGCAGTGAAGAGGGGGCGCACTCCTACGAGCAGTACTTC
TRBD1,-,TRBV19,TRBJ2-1,CASSSWTGGHNEQFF,TGTGCCAGTAGTTCATGGACAGGGGGGCACAATGAGCAGTTCTTC
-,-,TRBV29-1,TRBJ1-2,CSVATGTNYGYTF,TGCAGCGTGGCTACAGGGACCAACTATGGCTACACCTTC
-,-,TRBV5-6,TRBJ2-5,CASSQSLALAQETQYF,TGTGCCAGCAGCCAATCTCTAGCATTGGCCCAAGAGACCCAGTACTTC
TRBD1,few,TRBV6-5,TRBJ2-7,CASSYGQGRYEQYF,TGTGCCAGCAGTTACGGACAGGGTCGCTACGAGCAGTACTTC
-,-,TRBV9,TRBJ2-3,CASSVAGFGDTQYF,TGTGCCAGCAGCGTAGCCGGGTTCGGAGATACGCAGTATTTT
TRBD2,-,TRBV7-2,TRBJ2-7,CASSLVGGSGTPYEQYF,TGTGCCAGCAGCTTAGTGGGTGGTAGCGGGACTCCCTACGAGCAGTACTTC
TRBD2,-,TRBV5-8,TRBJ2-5,CASSLGSSGGKKTQYF,TGTGCCAGCAGCTTGGGGTCTAGCGGGGGAAAGAAGACCCAGTACTTC
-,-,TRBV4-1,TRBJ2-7,CASSQVEEDSYEQYF,TGCGCCAGCAGCCAAGTGGAGGAGGACTCCTACGAGCAGTACTTC
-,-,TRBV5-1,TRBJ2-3,CASRLRGAYTDTQYF,TGCGCCAGCAGGCTACGGGGGGCCTACACAGATACGCAGTATTTT
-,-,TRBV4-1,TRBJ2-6,CASSTGIQVSGANVLTF,TGCGCCAGCAGCACAGGTATTCAAGTCTCTGGGGCCAACGTCCTGACTTTC
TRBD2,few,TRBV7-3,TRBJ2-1,CASSSGLAGDGEQFF,TGTGCCAGCAGCTCGGGACTAGCGGGAGATGGCGAGCAGTTCTTC
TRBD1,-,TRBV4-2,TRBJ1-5,CASSQGPGGSSNQPQHF,TGTGCCAGCAGCCAAGGGCCAGGGGGGAGTTCCAATCAGCCCCAGCATTTT
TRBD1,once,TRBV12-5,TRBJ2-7,CASGWTGWCF,TGTGCTAGTGGTTGGACAGGGTGGTGCTTC
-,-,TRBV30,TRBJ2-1,CAWSGLRLEEQFF,TGTGCCTGGAGTGGACTAAGACTAGAAGAGCAGTTCTTC
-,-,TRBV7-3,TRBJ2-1,CASSDPRRGYNEQFF,TGTGCCAGCAGCGATCCTAGACGGGGCTACAATGAGCAGTTCTTC
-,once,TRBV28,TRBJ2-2,CASSYTGELFF,TGTGCCAGCAGCTACACCGGGGAGCTGTTTTTT
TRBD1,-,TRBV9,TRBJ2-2,CASSVVQGATTGELFF,TGTGCCAGCAGCGTAGTACAGGGGGCCACCACCGGGGAGCTGTTTTTT
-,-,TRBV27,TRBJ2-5,CASSYRGRETQYF,TGTGCCAGCAGTTATAGGGGCCGAGAGACCCAGTACTTC
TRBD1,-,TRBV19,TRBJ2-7,CASSRQGTNEQYF,TGTGCCAGTAGTAGACAGGGTACCAACGAGCAGTACTTC
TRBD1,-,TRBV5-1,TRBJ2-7,CASSLAVGTVTYEQYF,TGCGCCAGCAGCTTGGCCGTCGGGACAGTCACCTACGAGCAGTACTTC
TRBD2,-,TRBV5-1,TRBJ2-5,CASSLAGAGETETQYF,TGCGCCAGCAGCTTGGCGGGAGCGGGGGAGACAGAGACCCAGTACTTC
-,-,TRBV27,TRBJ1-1,CASSFRRAGWNTEAFF,TGTGCCAGCAGTTTTCGGAGGGCGGGGTGGAACACTGAAGCTTTCTTT
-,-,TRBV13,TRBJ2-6,CASSFSSGANVLTF,TGTGCCAGCAGCTTCAGCTCTGGGGCCAACGTCCTGACTTTC
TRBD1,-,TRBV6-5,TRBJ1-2,CASSPGQGLGGYTF,TGTGCCAGCAGCCCGGGACAGGGGTTGGGAGGCTACACCTTC
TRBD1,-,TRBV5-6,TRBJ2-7,CASSLAETGFHEQYF,TGTGCCAGCAGCTTGGCCGAGACAGGGTTCCACGAGCAGTACTTC
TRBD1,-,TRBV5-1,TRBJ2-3,CASSQAGGGTDTQYF,TGCGCCAGCTCACAAGCAGGGGGAGGCACAGATACGCAGTATTTT
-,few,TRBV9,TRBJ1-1,CASSVVGEAEAFF,TGTGCCAGCAGCGTAGTTGGGGAGGCTGAAGCTTTCTTT
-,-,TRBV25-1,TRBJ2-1,CASSHQPGDNEQFF,TGTGCCAGCAGTCACCAGCCGGGGGACAATGAGCAGTTCTTC
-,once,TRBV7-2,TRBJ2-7,CASSLVGLSAYEQYF,TGTGCCAGCAGCTTAGTTGGCCTCTCCGCCTACGAGCAGTACTTC
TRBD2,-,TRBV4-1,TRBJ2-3,CASSISGTARTTDTQYF,TGCGCCAGCAGCATTAGCGGGACGGCTCGAACCACAGATACGCAGTATTTT
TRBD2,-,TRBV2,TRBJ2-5,CASSSGGLAGEETQYF,TGTGCCAGCTCCTCCGGGGGACTAGCGGGGGAAGAGACCCAGTACTTC
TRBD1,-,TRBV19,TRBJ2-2,CASSMRAGGETGELFF,TGTGCCAGTAGTATGCGCGCAGGGGGCGAGACCGGGGAGCTGTTTTTT
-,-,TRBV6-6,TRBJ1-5,CASSLRGGNQPQHF,TGTGCCAGCAGTTTACGGGGGGGCAATCAGCCCCAGCATTTT
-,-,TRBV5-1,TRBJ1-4,CASSLSGSLDEKLFF,TGCGCCAGCAGCTTGTCCGGGAGTCTCGATGAAAAACTGTTTTTT
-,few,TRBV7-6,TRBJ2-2,CASSLGSRDTGELFF,TGTGCCAGCAGCTTAGGTAGTCGGGACACCGGGGAGCTGTTTTTT
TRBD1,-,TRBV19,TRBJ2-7,CASSTHDRGEQYF,TGTGCCAGTAGTACACATGACAGGGGCGAGCAGTACTTC
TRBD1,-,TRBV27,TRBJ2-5,CASSFQGAETQYF,TGTGCCAGCAGTTTCCAGGGGGCAGAGACCCAGTACTTC
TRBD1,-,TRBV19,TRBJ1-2,CATARGNGYTF,TGTGCCACCGCCAGGGGGAATGGCTACACCTTC
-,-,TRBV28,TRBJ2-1,CASSSSWEEQFF,TGTGCCAGCAGTTCCTCCTGGGAGGAGCAGTTCTTC
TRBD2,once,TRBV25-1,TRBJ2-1,CASRGVVGGDNEQFF,TGTGCCAGCAGGGGGGTGGTGGGGGGGGACAATGAGCAGTTCTTC
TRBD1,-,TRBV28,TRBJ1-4,CASSPTGGPNEKLFF,TGTGCCAGCAGTCCTACAGGGGGTCCAAATGAAAAACTGTTTTTT
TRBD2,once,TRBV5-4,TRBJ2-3,CASRLAGGSTDTQYF,TGTGCCAGCAGACTAGCGGGGGGGAGCACAGATACGCAGTATTTT
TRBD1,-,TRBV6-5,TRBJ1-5,CASRGTVNQPQHF,TGTGCCAGCAGGGGGACAGTAAATCAGCCCCAGCATTTT
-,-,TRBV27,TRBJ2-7,CASSLSYGTYEQYF,TGTGCCAGCAGTTTAAGTTACGGTACCTACGAGCAGTACTTC
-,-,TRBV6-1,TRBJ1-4,CASSDFGVREKLFF,TGTGCCAGCAGTGACTTCGGGGTCCGCGAAAAACTGTTTTTT
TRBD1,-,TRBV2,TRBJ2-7,CASSGQGTTYEQYF,TGTGCCAGCAGTGGACAGGGCACTACCTACGAGCAGTACTTC
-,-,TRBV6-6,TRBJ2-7,CASSAPTGKAAYEQYF,TGTGCCAGCAGTGCCCCCACGGGGAAAGCCGCCTACGAGCAGTACTTC
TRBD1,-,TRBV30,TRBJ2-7,CASTGANSYEQYF,TGTGCCAGTACAGGGGCGAACTCCTACGAGCAGTACTTC
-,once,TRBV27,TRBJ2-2,CASRKTANTGELFF,TGTGCCAGCAGGAAGACAGCGAACACCGGGGAGCTGTTTTTT